This entry lists 8 T cell receptor beta chains sequenced from one sample in a study of immune cell composition in non-small cell lung cancer (TCRdb year 2017). The library was prepared using the immunoSEQ multiplex PCR assay. The clones in this table, taken by TCRdb from immuneACCESS, are in-frame only. Not every clone is retained; where verified, under half of the shortfall comes from an unresolved V gene, and the cause of the rest is unknown. The sample table lists 3,500 or so clones, 60% to 80% of them with a count of one. The ten largest make up over 6.5% of the sample. Sequencing was performed on lung tumor tissue. These receptors were obtained from a human donor with non-small cell lung cancer.

The chain carries TRBV4-3 and TRBJ2-3; 8 positions agree with TRBD2. The CDR3 length is 16 residues. Germline assignment: CDR1 LGHNA and CDR2 YSLEER. Trimming at V came to 1 base and at J to 5 bases, leaving 8 bases not matched to a gene. CDR3 loop: CASSQAGGLARDTQYF. DNA for the CDR3: TGCGCCAGCAGCCAAGCGGGAGGACTAGCTAGAGATACGCAGTATTTT.

The sample holds a few counts of this clone. This rearrangement joins TRBV10-3 to TRBJ2-7, with a weak D call TRBD1 (5 bases). Germline loops: CDR1 ENHRY, CDR2 SYGVKD. The V and J ends lost 6 bases and 3 bases respectively, with 6 bases between them. CDR3 length: 11 amino acids. The CDR3 loop reads CAISQGYEQYF. The DNA for the CDR3 is TGTGCCATCAGCCAGGGCTACGAGCAGTACTTC.

V is TRBV4-3 and J is TRBJ2-1; tentative D call: TRBD1 (6 bases). This CDR3 comprises 14 residues. The germline CDR1 and CDR2 sequences are LGHNA and YSLEER. The germline V and J ends were trimmed by 4 bases and 8 bases, with 15 bases remaining between them. CDR3 nucleotide sequence: TGCGCCAGCAGCCCCGTAGGCAGGGGCTATGAGCAGTTCTTC. As protein: CASSPVGRGYEQFF.

The genes are TRBV11-3 and TRBJ2-3; 9 bases map to TRBD1. CDR1 is SGHNT and CDR2 is YENEEA in the germline V gene. The V gene end was trimmed by 3 bases and the J gene end by 3 bases; junction bases not matched to a gene: 4. This CDR3 contains 15 residues. This chain's CDR3 is CASSFGQGITDTQYF. The CDR3 nucleotides read TGTGCCAGCAGCTTTGGACAGGGGATAACAGATACGCAGTATTTT. The full variable domain, rest sourced from reference TRBV11-3 and TRBJ2-3, is EAGVVQSPRYKIIEKKQPVAFWCNPISGHNTLYWYLQNLGQGPELLIRYENEEAVDDSQLPKDRFSAERLKGVDSTLKIQPAELGDSAVYLCASSFGQGITDTQYFGPGTRLTVL.

CDR3 sequence (DNA): TGTGCCAGTAGTATGGGCAGGGATCAGCCCCAGCATTTT. Amino acids: CASSMGRDQPQHF. The chain links TRBV19 to TRBJ1-5; tentatively, D is TRBD1 (5 bases). Germline loops: CDR1 LNHDA, CDR2 SQIVND (reference sequence). The length of the CDR3 is 13 residues. V lost 3 bases, J lost 5 bases, and 8 bases lay in between.

The J gene is TRBJ2-3, the V gene TRBV13, with 12 bases lining up with TRBD1. The CDR3 is made up of 16 amino acids. Germline V lookup: CDR1 PRHDT, CDR2 FYEKMQ (reference sequence). Trimming cost V 4 bases and J 9 bases; bases outside gene matches: 11. CDR3 nucleotide sequence: TGTGCCAGCAGCTCCTCGGGGACAGGGGGCCTAGGAACGCAGTATTTT. Its protein product is CASSSSGTGGLGTQYF.

The chain uses TRBV20-1 and TRBJ1-1; 7 bases are shared with TRBD1. With 7 bases clipped from V and 6 bases from J, the junction kept 5 bases outside the gene matches. The germline CDR1 and CDR2 sequences are DFQATT and SNEGSKA (reference sequence). This CDR3 region has 11 residues. CDR3 bases: TGCAGTGTTACAGGGGAGGCTGAAGCTTTCTTT. Encoded protein: CSVTGEAEAFF.

V is TRBV7-9 and J is TRBJ2-2; weak D call: TRBD2 (5 bases). CDR1 is SEHNR, CDR2 FQNEAQ, per germline (reference sequence). The CDR3 length is 13 residues. Trimming took off 3 bases at V and 5 bases at J, with 7 bases between the two ends. Here the CDR3 reads CASSLRVTGELFF. The CDR3 DNA is TGTGCCAGCAGCTTGAGGGTTACCGGGGAGCTGTTTTTT.